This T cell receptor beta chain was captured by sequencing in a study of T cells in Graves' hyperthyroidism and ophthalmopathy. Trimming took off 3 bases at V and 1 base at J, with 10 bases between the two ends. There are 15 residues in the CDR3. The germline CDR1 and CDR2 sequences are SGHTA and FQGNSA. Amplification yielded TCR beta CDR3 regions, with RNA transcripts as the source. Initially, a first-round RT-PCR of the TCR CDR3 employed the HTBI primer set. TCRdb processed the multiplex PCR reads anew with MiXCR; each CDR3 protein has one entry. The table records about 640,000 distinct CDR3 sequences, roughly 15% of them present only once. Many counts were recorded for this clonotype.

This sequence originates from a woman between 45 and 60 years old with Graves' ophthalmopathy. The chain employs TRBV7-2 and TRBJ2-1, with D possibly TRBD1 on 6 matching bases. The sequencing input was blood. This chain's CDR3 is CASSFKTGSYNEQFF. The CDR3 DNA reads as TGTGCCAGCAGCTTTAAGACAGGTTCCTACAATGAGCAGTTCTTC.